A single sample gave rise to the 25 T cell receptor beta chains below, sequenced in a study of T cells in Graves' hyperthyroidism and ophthalmopathy. It was RNA transcripts that yielded the amplified TCR beta CDR3 regions. The primer set for the first-round RT-PCR of the TCR CDR3 was HTBI. MiXCR was run by TCRdb on the multiplex PCR reads, yielding one entry per CDR3 protein. In the table there are over 300,000 distinct CDR3 sequences, approximately 13% of which are singletons. Source material: blood. These receptors were collected from a woman between 55 and 75 years old with Graves' hyperthyroidism.

The chain recombines TRBV5-1 with TRBJ2-1; 8 bases are a match to TRBD2. The CDR3 spans 15 residues. Per germline, CDR1 SGHRS and CDR2 YFSETQ. With V trimmed by 0 bases and J by 8 bases, 7 bases remained unmatched. The DNA of the CDR3 is TGCGCCAGCAGCTTGGAACTAGCGGAGGGGGATGAGCAGTTCTTC. Protein product: CASSLELAEGDEQFF.

V gene TRBV30 combines with J gene TRBJ2-7; a weak D match, TRBD2 (5 bases). The CDR3 sequence is 11 residues long. Germline V gives CDR1 GTSNPN, CDR2 SVGIG (reference sequence). V was pared by 0 bases and J by 12 bases, with 12 bases between. CDR3 region: CAWSVGGPPYF. DNA for the CDR3: TGTGCCTGGAGTGTTGGCGGGCCGCCGTACTTC.

This clonotype was observed many times. CDR3 in DNA: TGTGCCAGCACCATCCCCACCCAGGGAGGAAACACCATATATTTT. Translating gives CASTIPTQGGNTIYF. The rearrangement joins TRBV12-3 or TRBV12-4 to TRBJ1-3, with D maybe TRBD1 (5 bases). The ends were cut back, 7 bases at V and 4 bases at J, with 17 bases in the middle. The CDR3 extends over 15 amino acids.

The chain links TRBV5-1 to TRBJ2-7; 9 nucleotides match TRBD2. After removal of 0 bases from V and 3 bases from J, the junction contained 4 bases not matched to a gene. Germline V gene lookup returns CDR1 SGHRS and CDR2 YFSETQ. The CDR3 has 15 amino acids. The CDR3 bases are TGCGCCAGCAGCTTGGGCCCAGCGGGAGGCTACGAGCAGTACTTC. It translates to CASSLGPAGGYEQYF.

There are many counts of this clonotype. V and J are TRBV11-2 and TRBJ2-5; D remains unclear. Looked up from germline, CDR1 is SGHAT and CDR2 is FQNNGV. Trimming removed 5 bases at V and 1 base at J, with 11 bases between. The CDR3 has 14 residues. For the CDR3, the DNA is TGTGCCAGCAGCCTCACGTGGCCCCAAGAGACCCAGTACTTC. Its translation is CASSLTWPQETQYF.

The sample holds many counts of this clonotype. CDR3: CASSPRGFTYNEQFF. CDR3 nucleotide sequence: TGTGCCAGCAGCCCTAGGGGTTTCACCTACAATGAGCAGTTCTTC. The rearrangement links TRBV7-8 to TRBJ2-1, with TRBD1 as a possible D gene (5 bases). This CDR3 has 15 residues. V dropped 5 bases and J dropped 2 bases, with 13 bases sitting between them. Germline CDR1 is SGHVS and CDR2 is FQNEAQ.

This clonotype was counted many times. The CDR3 loop is CASSPGHAGTDTQYF. In DNA, the CDR3 is TGCGCCAGCAGCCCCGGACACGCCGGCACAGATACGCAGTATTTT. The gene calls are TRBV5-1 and TRBJ2-3; a possible D gene is TRBD1 (5 bases). This CDR3 has 15 residues. From germline, CDR1 is SGHRS and CDR2 YFSETQ. V lost 4 bases, J lost 1 base, and 13 bases lay in between.

There are many counts of this clonotype. The chain has TRBV2 and TRBJ1-2; D unclear. This CDR3 is built from 11 residues. From germline, CDR1 is SNHLY and CDR2 FYNNEI. The germline V and J ends were trimmed by 3 bases and 6 bases, with 5 bases remaining between them. Written as DNA, the CDR3 is TGTGCCAGCAGTGACGGCGATGGCTACACCTTC. It encodes CASSDGDGYTF.

This clonotype was observed at least ten times. The chain joins TRBV5-1 to TRBJ2-2; TRBD2 might be the D (7 bases). The V end was cut by 4 bases, the J end by 1 base, with 11 bases between. CDR1 and CDR2 from the germline V gene are SGHRS and YFSETQ. The CDR3 is made up of 15 amino acids. In DNA, the CDR3 is TGCGCCAGCAGCCCGGGGGGACAGAACACCGGGGAGCTGTTTTTT. It encodes CASSPGGQNTGELFF.

There are many counts of this clonotype. This chain connects TRBV11-2 to TRBJ2-1; 9 nucleotides match TRBD2. The CDR3 contains 15 residues. CDR1 is SGHAT, CDR2 FQNNGV, per germline. J gave up 4 bases and V 5 bases, and 6 bases lay outside the gene matches. CDR3 bases: TGTGCCAGCAGCCCCCTCAGCGGGAGGTACAATGAGCAGTTCTTC. Encoded protein: CASSPLSGRYNEQFF.

This clonotype was counted many times. This sequence joins TRBV29-1 and TRBJ2-1, with D hard to call. The CDR3 covers 12 residues. Germline V gene sequence: CDR1 SQVTM, CDR2 ANQGSEA. Trimming took off 2 bases at V and 3 bases at J, with 5 bases between the two ends. The CDR3 loop is CSVEPHYNEQFF. For the CDR3, the DNA is TGCAGCGTTGAACCCCACTACAATGAGCAGTTCTTC.

This clonotype appeared many times. The chain couples TRBV12-3 or TRBV12-4 to TRBJ2-3; possibly TRBD2 for D (6 bases). CDR3 length: 18 residues. The germline V and J ends were trimmed by 2 bases and 2 bases, with 20 bases remaining between them. CDR3 sequence: CASSLKAQTSQYTDTQYF. In nucleotides, the CDR3 is TGTGCCAGCAGTTTAAAGGCGCAAACTAGCCAATACACAGATACGCAGTATTTT.

The sample holds many counts of this clonotype. This rearrangement joins TRBV6-1 to TRBJ1-1; D remains ambiguous. The CDR3 has 16 amino acids. From germline, CDR1 is MNHNS and CDR2 SASEGT. V shed 4 bases and J shed 4 bases, with 19 bases lying between them. The CDR3: CASSGATGRAITEAFF. DNA for the CDR3: TGTGCCAGCAGTGGAGCAACCGGACGGGCGATCACTGAAGCTTTCTTT.

At least ten counts were recorded for this clonotype. The chain carries TRBV20-1 and TRBJ2-3; 9 bases map to TRBD2. This CDR3 region has 15 residues. With V trimmed by 1 base and J by 3 bases, 5 bases remained unmatched. Germline V gene data show CDR1 as DFQATT and CDR2 as SNEGSKA (reference sequence). The CDR3 is CSARGYSGSTDTQYF. For the CDR3, the DNA is TGCAGTGCTAGAGGCTATAGCGGGAGTACAGATACGCAGTATTTT.

In this sample, this clonotype turned up many times. V usage is TRBV5-1 and J usage is TRBJ2-7; 10 bases agree with TRBD2. The germline CDR1 and CDR2 sequences are SGHRS and YFSETQ. This CDR3 is built from 16 residues. The J segment lost 6 bases and the V segment lost 1 base, leaving 10 bases of the junction unmatched. CDR3 bases: TGCGCCAGCAGCTTGACGCCCCTAGCGGGAGCCGCCGAGCAGTACTTC. Translating it yields CASSLTPLAGAAEQYF.

At least ten counts were recorded for this clonotype. The chain has TRBV20-1 and TRBJ1-5; the D is unclear. CDR1 DFQATT and CDR2 SNEGSKA come from the germline V gene (reference sequence). This CDR3 is 12 amino acids long. The V gene lost 6 bases and the J gene lost 6 bases, with 12 bases spanning the gap. The DNA for the CDR3 is TGCAGTGCATCAAGGTCCGGTCAGCCCCAGCATTTT. Protein sequence: CSASRSGQPQHF.

In its sample, this clonotype was seen many times. CDR3 nucleotides: TGTGCCACCAGTGATTTAAGGCGCGGTGTGGGGGGGAGGGCCGGCAATGAGCAGTTCTTC. Its translation is CATSDLRRGVGGRAGNEQFF. V is TRBV24-1 and J is TRBJ2-1, with 7 nucleotides matching TRBD2. CDR3 length: 20 amino acids. Trimming took 1 base from V and 6 from J; bases not matched to a gene: 20. Germline V gene lookup returns CDR1 KGHDR and CDR2 SFDVKD.

The table lists this clonotype with many counts. The V gene is TRBV20-1, the J gene TRBJ1-1, with D possibly TRBD1 on 5 matching bases. CDR1 is DFQATT and CDR2 is SNEGSKA in the germline V gene (reference sequence). This CDR3 region has 18 residues. V lost 0 bases to trimming and J lost 0 bases, with 20 bases between them. CDR3 region: CSARDRYSRTSVNTEAFF. In nucleotides, the CDR3 is TGCAGTGCTAGAGATCGGTATTCTCGGACATCGGTGAACACTGAAGCTTTCTTT.

This clonotype was found many times. The chain recombines TRBV6-1 with TRBJ2-2; D is uncertain. V dropped 5 bases and J dropped 1 base, with 14 bases sitting between them. Germline V CDR1 and CDR2: MNHNS, SASEGT. The CDR3 totals 16 residues. CDR3 sequence: CASSYRAPGNTGELFF. For the CDR3, the DNA is TGTGCCAGCAGTTATCGGGCACCTGGGAACACCGGGGAGCTGTTTTTT.

This clonotype was seen a handful of times. The chain carries TRBV20-1 and TRBJ2-7; tentatively, D is TRBD1 (6 bases). CDR3 length: 12 amino acids. Trimming shortened V by 0 bases and J by 6 bases, and 9 bases separated the two germline ends. CDR1 is DFQATT and CDR2 is SNEGSKA in the germline V gene (reference sequence). Written as DNA, the CDR3 is TGCAGTGCTAGAGAAGACAGGAGCGAGCAGTACTTC. This gives the protein CSAREDRSEQYF.

The J gene is TRBJ2-3, the V gene TRBV15, with 9 bases identical to TRBD2. CDR1 and CDR2 (germline): LNHNV, YYDKDF (reference sequence). The CDR3 is 14 amino acids. With V trimmed by 3 bases and J by 5 bases, 3 bases remained unmatched. The CDR3: CATSRLAGRDTQYF. The CDR3 DNA follows: TGTGCCACCAGCAGGCTAGCGGGAAGAGATACGCAGTATTTT.

This clonotype was seen repeatedly, ten times or more. J is TRBJ2-7 and V is TRBV11-2, with 11 bases aligning to TRBD1. This CDR3 comprises 15 residues. V shed 2 bases and J 7 bases; nucleotides not matched to a gene: 7. Germline V gives CDR1 SGHAT, CDR2 FQNNGV. The CDR3 protein is CASSLFGQGAGEQYF. CDR3 DNA: TGTGCCAGCAGCTTATTCGGACAGGGGGCTGGAGAGCAGTACTTC.

This clonotype was seen a handful of times. The chain couples TRBV19 to TRBJ2-7; 8 nucleotides agree with TRBD2. The CDR3 length is 15 residues. CDR1 and CDR2 (germline): LNHDA, SQIVND (reference sequence). V lost 4 bases to trimming and J lost 5 bases; unmatched junction nucleotides: 10. CDR3 sequence reads: CASSTRERERDEQYF. CDR3 sequence (DNA): TGTGCCAGTAGTACCCGGGAGCGGGAGAGGGACGAGCAGTACTTC. The full variable domain, rest sourced from reference TRBV19 and TRBJ2-7, is DGGITQSPKYLFRKEGQNVTLSCEQNLNHDAMYWYRQDPGQGLRLIYYSQIVNDFQKGDIAEGYSVSREKKESFPLTVTSAQKNPTAFYLCASSTRERERDEQYFGPGTRLTVT.

This clonotype was seen a few times. The rearrangement uses TRBV5-1 and TRBJ2-2, with no clear D. The germline V gene encodes CDR1 SGHRS and CDR2 YFSETQ. The V end was cut by 1 base, the J end by 3 bases, with 7 bases between. The CDR3 is 14 residues long. The CDR3 sequence: CASSLTVDTGELFF. The DNA for the CDR3 is TGCGCCAGCAGCTTGACAGTAGACACCGGGGAGCTGTTTTTT.

This clonotype was picked up many times. The V and J genes are TRBV28 and TRBJ1-2; 7 nucleotides match TRBD1. After removal of 4 bases from V and 4 bases from J, the junction contained 6 bases not matched to a gene. Per germline, CDR1 MDHEN and CDR2 SYDVKM. The CDR3 has 14 amino acids. The CDR3 here is CASSSGQTIYGYTF. The CDR3 DNA reads TGTGCCAGCAGTTCGGGACAGACGATCTATGGCTACACCTTC.